This T cell receptor (beta chain) came from a study of blood T cell repertoires in COVID-19 (dated by TCRdb to about 2020). Broadly, across the study: The collaborator samples originated in the United States, Italy and Spain and spanned the acute and convalescent phases of COVID-19. The prospective study material was composed of cDNA or gDNA derived from T cells, B-cell-depleted T cells, or PBMCs. Subjects who had been exposed to COVID-19, were actively infected with it, or had recovered from it provided the deeply sampled blood TCRbeta repertoires that made up the dataset. The repertoires were released in a freely available public database meant as a resource for research on the immune response to SARS-CoV-2. Nearly every sample came with metadata listing a de-identified subject ID, COVID-19 status, age in years and sex. The samples were drawn from the first 160 participants of the ongoing ImmuneRACE study and from 1,254 subjects provided by 6 global collaborators. Where HLA class I and class II types were available, the types were taken from metadata supplied by the sample provider, not from assay-based typing.

TCRbeta CDR3 regions were amplified from genomic DNA using the immunoSEQ Assay, a bias-controlled multiplex PCR. The authors processed their data as follows. Nucleated cell counts per sample were estimated from amplification of reference gene primers within the assay. To quantify the absolute abundance of each unique TCRbeta CDR3 rearrangement, sequence reads were collapsed and filtered. For each sample, productive Simpson clonality was calculated as the square root of Simpson's diversity index across productive rearrangements. What TCRdb holds here is the immuneACCESS table cut down to in-frame rearrangements. Part of the clones is not present; checked against another copy, under half of the missing clones reflect an unresolved V gene, and the others are unexplained. D and trimming were read from the DNA, whereas the V and J calls and clone size are those reported in that table. The sample has roughly 200,000 clones on record, 90% of them singletons. 0.55% to 0.8% of the sample belongs to the ten largest clones.

Beyond this particular receptor, the publication reports: The amount of clinical and demographic metadata varied by source and participant and was provided uncurated.

The CDR3 starts with the cysteine, ends with the phenylalanine, and has 15 residues. The sequence is cut down to CDR3 DNA, 45 bases in frame from base 1. CDR1 and CDR2, looked up from the germline V gene, are SGHNT and YENEEA. V lost 3 bases and J lost 8 bases, and the count of bases not matched to a germline gene is 7. Regarding this clone: No antigen is known for it. No much larger clonotype is one base removed from it; base qualities were not supplied.

The collaborating institutions used their own protocols to collect whole blood in K2EDTA tubes. For TCRbeta analysis, collaborators shipped samples as frozen whole blood, isolated PBMCs, or DNA extracted from either of those sample types. This receptor was identified in a man in his fifties with acute or convalescent COVID-19. The sequenced sample consisted of peripheral blood. The receptor chain draws on TRBV11-3 and TRBJ2-1; TRBD2 agrees with 10 junctional bases. The CDR3 is CASSFSSGRSHEQFF. In nucleotides, the sequence is TGTGCCAGCAGCTTCTCTAGCGGGAGAAGCCATGAGCAGTTCTTC. The variable domain in full, with residues beyond the CDR3 obtained from the reference TRBV11-3 and TRBJ2-1 genes, is EAGVVQSPRYKIIEKKQPVAFWCNPISGHNTLYWYLQNLGQGPELLIRYENEEAVDDSQLPKDRFSAERLKGVDSTLKIQPAELGDSAVYLCASSFSSGRSHEQFFGPGTRLTVL.